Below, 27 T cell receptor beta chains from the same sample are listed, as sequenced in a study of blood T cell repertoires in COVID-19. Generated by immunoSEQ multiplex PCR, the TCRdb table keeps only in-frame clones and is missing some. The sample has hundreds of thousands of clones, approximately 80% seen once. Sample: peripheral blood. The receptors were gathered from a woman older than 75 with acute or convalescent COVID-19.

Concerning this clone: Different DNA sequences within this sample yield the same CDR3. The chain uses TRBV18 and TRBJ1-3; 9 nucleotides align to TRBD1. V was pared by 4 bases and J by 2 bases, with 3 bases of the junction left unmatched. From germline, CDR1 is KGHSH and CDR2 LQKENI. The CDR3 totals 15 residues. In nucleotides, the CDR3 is TGTGCCAGCTCACTCGGACAGGGGCCTGGAAACACCATATATTTT. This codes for CASSLGQGPGNTIYF.

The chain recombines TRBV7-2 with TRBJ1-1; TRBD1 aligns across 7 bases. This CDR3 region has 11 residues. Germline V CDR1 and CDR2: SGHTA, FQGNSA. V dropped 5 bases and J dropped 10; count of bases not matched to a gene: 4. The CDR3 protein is CASSKAGGAFF. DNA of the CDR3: TGTGCCAGCAGCAAAGCAGGGGGAGCTTTCTTT.

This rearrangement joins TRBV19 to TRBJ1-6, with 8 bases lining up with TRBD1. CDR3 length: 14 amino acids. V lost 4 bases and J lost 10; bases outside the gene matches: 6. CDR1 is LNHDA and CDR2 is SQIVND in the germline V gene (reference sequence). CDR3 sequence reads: CASSTTGVQSPLHF. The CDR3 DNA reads TGTGCCAGTAGTACGACAGGGGTTCAGTCACCCCTCCACTTT.

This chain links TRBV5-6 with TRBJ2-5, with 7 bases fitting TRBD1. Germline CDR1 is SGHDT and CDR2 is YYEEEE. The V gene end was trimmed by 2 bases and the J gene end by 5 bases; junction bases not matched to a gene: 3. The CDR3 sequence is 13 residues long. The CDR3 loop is CASSFDRAETQYF. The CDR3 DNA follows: TGTGCCAGCAGCTTTGACAGGGCGGAGACCCAGTACTTC.

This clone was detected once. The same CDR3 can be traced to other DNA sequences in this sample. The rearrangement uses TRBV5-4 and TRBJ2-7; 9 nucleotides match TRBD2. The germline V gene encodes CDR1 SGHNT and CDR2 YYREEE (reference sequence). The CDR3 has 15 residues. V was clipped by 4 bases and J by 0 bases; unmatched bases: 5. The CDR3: CASSPGSGSSYEQYF. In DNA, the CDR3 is TGTGCCAGCAGCCCGGGTAGCGGGAGCTCCTACGAGCAGTACTTC.

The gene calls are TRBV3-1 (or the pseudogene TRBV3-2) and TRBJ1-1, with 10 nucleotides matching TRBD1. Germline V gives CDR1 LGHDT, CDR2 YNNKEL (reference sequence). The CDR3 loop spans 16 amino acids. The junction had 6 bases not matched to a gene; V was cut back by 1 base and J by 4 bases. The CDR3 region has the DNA TGTGCCAGCAGCCAAGGGTTGACAGGGGGCGTCACTGAAGCTTTCTTT. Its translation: CASSQGLTGGVTEAFF.

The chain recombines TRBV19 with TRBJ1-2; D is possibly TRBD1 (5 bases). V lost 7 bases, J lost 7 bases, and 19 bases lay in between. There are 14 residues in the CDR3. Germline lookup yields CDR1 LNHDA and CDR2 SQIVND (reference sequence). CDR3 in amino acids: CASTDRTIAGGYTF. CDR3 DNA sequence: TGTGCCAGTACCGACAGAACCATAGCAGGTGGCTACACCTTC.

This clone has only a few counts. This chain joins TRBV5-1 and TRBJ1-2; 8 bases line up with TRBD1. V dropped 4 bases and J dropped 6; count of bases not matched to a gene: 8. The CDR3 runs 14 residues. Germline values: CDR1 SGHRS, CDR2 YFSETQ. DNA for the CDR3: TGCGCCAGCAGCGCGACAGGGGATTCGAATGGCTACACCTTC. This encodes CASSATGDSNGYTF.

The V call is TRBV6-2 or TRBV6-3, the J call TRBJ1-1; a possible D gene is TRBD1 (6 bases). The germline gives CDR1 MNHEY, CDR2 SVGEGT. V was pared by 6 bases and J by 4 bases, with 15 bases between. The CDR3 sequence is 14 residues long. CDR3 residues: CASSPYRESTEAFF. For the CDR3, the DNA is TGTGCCAGCAGCCCCTACAGGGAGAGCACTGAAGCTTTCTTT.

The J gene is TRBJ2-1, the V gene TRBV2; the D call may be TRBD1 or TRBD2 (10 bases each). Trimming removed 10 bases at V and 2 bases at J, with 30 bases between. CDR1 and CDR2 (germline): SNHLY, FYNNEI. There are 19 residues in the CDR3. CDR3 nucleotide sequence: TGTGCCAACCCGGGGCCGGGACAGGGGAGCGGGAGGGCCTACAATGAGCAGTTCTTC. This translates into CANPGPGQGSGRAYNEQFF. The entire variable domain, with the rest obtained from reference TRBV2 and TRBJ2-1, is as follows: EPEVTQTPSHQVTQMGQEVILRCVPISNHLYFYWYRQILGQKVEFLVSFYNNEISEKSEIFDDQFSVERPDGSNFTLKIRSTKLEDSAMYFCANPGPGQGSGRAYNEQFFGPGTRLTVL.

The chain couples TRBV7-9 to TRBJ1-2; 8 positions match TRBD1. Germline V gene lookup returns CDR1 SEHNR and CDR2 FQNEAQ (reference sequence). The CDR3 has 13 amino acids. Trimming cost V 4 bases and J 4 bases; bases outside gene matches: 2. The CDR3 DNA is TGTGCCAGCAGCTGGGACAGGTTCTATGGCTACACCTTC. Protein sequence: CASSWDRFYGYTF.

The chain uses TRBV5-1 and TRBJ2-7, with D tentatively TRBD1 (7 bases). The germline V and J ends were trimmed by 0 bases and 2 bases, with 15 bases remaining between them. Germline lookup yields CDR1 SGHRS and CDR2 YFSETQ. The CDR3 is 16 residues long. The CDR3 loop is CASSLGAGQFTYEQYF. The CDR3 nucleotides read TGCGCCAGCAGCTTGGGGGCGGGACAGTTCACCTACGAGCAGTACTTC.

Here the CDR3 DNA reads TGTGCCAGCAGTGGACTAGCGTTAACCGGGGAGCTGTTTTTT. This translates into CASSGLALTGELFF. V and J are TRBV9 and TRBJ2-2; 9 bases align to TRBD2. The germline V gene encodes CDR1 SGDLS and CDR2 YYNGEE. The V and J ends lost 5 bases and 5 bases, in that order; junction bases with no gene match: 4. The CDR3 has 14 residues.

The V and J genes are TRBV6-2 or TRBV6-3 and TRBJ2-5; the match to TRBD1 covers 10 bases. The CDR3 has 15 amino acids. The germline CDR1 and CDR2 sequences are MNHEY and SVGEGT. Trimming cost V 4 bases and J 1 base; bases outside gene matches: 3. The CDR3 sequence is CASSLDRGFQETQYF. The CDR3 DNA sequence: TGTGCCAGCAGTTTGGACAGGGGGTTCCAAGAGACCCAGTACTTC.

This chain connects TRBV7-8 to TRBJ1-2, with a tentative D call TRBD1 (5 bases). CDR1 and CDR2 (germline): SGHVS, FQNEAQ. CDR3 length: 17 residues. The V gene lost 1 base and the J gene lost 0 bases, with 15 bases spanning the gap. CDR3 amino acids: CASSLGGTPEANYGYTF. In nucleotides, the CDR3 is TGTGCCAGCAGCTTAGGGGGGACTCCGGAGGCTAACTATGGCTACACCTTC.

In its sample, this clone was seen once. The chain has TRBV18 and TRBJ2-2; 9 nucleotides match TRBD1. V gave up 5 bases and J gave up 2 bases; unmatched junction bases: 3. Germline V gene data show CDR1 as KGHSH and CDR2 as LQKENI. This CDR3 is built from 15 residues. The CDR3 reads CASSADRGNTGELFF. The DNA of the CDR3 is TGTGCCAGCTCAGCGGACAGGGGCAACACCGGGGAGCTGTTTTTT.

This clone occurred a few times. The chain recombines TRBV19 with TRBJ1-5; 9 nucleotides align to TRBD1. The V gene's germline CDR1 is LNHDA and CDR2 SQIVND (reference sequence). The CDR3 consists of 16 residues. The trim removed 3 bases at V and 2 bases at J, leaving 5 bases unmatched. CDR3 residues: CASSMRGQGGNQPQHF. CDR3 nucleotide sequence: TGTGCCAGTAGTATGAGGGGACAGGGCGGCAATCAGCCCCAGCATTTT.

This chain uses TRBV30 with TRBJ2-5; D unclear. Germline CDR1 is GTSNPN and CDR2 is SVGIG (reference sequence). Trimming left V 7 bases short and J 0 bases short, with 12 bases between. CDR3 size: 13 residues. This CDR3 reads CASVVGDQETQYF. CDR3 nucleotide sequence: TGTGCCTCAGTGGTGGGCGACCAAGAGACCCAGTACTTC.

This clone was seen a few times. The CDR3 protein is CASSFQGRVNQPQHF. CDR3 coding DNA: TGTGCCAGCAGCTTCCAGGGAAGAGTCAATCAGCCCCAGCATTTT. The chain employs TRBV7-2 and TRBJ1-5; the D gene is possibly TRBD1 (5 bases). Germline CDR1 and CDR2: SGHTA and FQGNSA. The CDR3 has 15 residues. The V and J ends lost 3 bases and 3 bases respectively, with 12 bases between them.

Here the CDR3 reads CSVEQGAYSEAFF. DNA for the CDR3: TGCAGCGTTGAACAGGGGGCTTATAGTGAAGCTTTCTTT. The rearrangement links TRBV29-1 to TRBJ1-1, with 8 bases fitting TRBD1. CDR3 length: 13 amino acids. Germline V gene lookup returns CDR1 SQVTM and CDR2 ANQGSEA. V was pared by 2 bases and J by 7 bases, with 6 bases of the junction left unmatched.

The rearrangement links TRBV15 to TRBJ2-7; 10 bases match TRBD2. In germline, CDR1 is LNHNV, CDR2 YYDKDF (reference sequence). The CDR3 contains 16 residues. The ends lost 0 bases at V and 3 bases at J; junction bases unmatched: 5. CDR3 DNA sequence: TGTGCCACCAGCAGAGATAGGACTAGCGGTGTCTACGAGCAGTACTTC. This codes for CATSRDRTSGVYEQYF.

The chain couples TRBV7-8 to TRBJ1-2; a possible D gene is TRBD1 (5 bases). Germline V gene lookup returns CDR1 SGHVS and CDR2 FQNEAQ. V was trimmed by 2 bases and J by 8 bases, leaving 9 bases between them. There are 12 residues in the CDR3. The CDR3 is CASSLTQGGYTF. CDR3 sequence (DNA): TGTGCCAGCAGCTTAACCCAGGGAGGCTACACCTTC. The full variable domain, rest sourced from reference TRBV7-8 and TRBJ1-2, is GAGVSQSPRYKVAKRGQDVALRCDPISGHVSLFWYQQALGQGPEFLTYFQNEAQLDKSGLPSDRFFAERPEGSVSTLKIQRTQQEDSAVYLCASSLTQGGYTFGSGTRLTVV.

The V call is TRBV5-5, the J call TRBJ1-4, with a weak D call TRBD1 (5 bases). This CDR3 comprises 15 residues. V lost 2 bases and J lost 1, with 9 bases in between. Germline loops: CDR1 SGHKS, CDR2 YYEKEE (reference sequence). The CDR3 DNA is TGTGCCAGCAGCTTTCACGGGGGAACTAATGAAAAACTGTTTTTT. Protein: CASSFHGGTNEKLFF.

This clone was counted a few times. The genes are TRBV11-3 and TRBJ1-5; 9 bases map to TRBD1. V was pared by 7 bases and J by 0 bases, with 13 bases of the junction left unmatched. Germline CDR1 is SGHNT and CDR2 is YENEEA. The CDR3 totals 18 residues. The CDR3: CASMDRDRDTHSNQPQHF. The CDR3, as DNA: TGTGCCAGCATGGACCGGGACAGGGATACCCATAGCAATCAGCCCCAGCATTTT.

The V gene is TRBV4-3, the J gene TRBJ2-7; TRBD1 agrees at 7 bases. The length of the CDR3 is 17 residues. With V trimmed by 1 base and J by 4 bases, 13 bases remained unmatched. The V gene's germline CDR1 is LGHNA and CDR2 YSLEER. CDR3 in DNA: TGCGCCAGCAGCCAAGTGGCCGGGCAGGGGGATAGATACGAGCAGTACTTC. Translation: CASSQVAGQGDRYEQYF.

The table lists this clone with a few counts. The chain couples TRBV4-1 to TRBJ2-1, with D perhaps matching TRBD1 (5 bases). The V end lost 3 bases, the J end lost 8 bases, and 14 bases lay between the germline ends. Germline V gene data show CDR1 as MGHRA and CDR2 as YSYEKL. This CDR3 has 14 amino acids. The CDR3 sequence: CASSQGQITDEQFF. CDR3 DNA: TGCGCCAGCAGCCAGGGGCAGATCACAGATGAGCAGTTCTTC.

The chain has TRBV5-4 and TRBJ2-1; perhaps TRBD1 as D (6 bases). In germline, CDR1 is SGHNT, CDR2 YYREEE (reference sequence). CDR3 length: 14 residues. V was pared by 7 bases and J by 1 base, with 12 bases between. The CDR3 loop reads CASERGGSYNEQFF. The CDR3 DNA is TGTGCCAGCGAGCGAGGGGGATCCTACAATGAGCAGTTCTTC.